This TCR beta chain was obtained from a study of shared clonotypes between healthy human individuals. Background on the study: Donors had three CD4 naive, three CD4 memory, two CD8 naive and one CD8 memory plate apiece. Findings and limits, study-wide: Memory subsets generally showed smaller estimated richness than naive subsets did. Sorted-subset sequencing was shown by rarefaction to be incomplete despite large depth.

As concerns this clone: Its antigen remains unknown.

The protocol was immunoSEQ multiplex PCR, while the TCRdb copy is restricted to in-frame clones and leaves out a portion. The sample records around 1.9 million clones, 93% being singletons. CD45RO-negative, CCR7-selected cells formed the naive CD8 fraction, which excluded terminally differentiated effector memory CD45RA+ cells. Within Nashville, Tennessee resided all donors, each a Caucasian adult. V was cut by 6 bases and J by 6 bases, with 14 bases left in between. This CDR3 region has 14 residues. The V gene's germline CDR1 is MNHNS and CDR2 SASEGT. This TCR came from a man aged 18 to 29 in good health. Some clones in this sample may be carry-over from other donors' samples. The material sequenced was naive CD8+ T cells from PBMCs. The chain carries TRBV6-1 and TRBJ2-2, with TRBD1 as a possible D gene (6 bases). The CDR3 protein is CASRIGGAAGELFF. The CDR3 DNA reads TGTGCCAGCAGGATAGGGGGAGCGGCCGGGGAGCTGTTTTTT.